These 15 T cell receptor beta chains came from one sample sequenced in a study of breast tumors, draining lymph nodes, adjacent tissues. TCRdb fed the multiplex PCR reads into MiXCR, producing one record per CDR3 protein. The sample holds tens of thousands of distinct CDR3 sequences; 23% are singletons and the top ten take about 8%. Specimen: breast tumor tissue. These receptors came from a female donor with breast cancer. Some clones in this sample may be carry-over from other donors' samples.

The chain employs TRBV5-1 and TRBJ2-5; 14 bases line up with TRBD2. V trimming: 9 bases; J trimming: 5 bases; junction bases outside the gene matches: 15. CDR3 length equals 17 residues. CDR1 is SGHRS and CDR2 is YFSETQ in the germline V gene. DNA of the CDR3: TGCGCCACCGGCAAGGGACTAGCGGGAGTTTGGGGGGAGACCCAGTACTTC. Its protein is CATGKGLAGVWGETQYF.

There are many counts of this clonotype. This chain links TRBV5-1 with TRBJ2-7; TRBD1 aligns across 8 bases. Germline V gene sequence: CDR1 SGHRS, CDR2 YFSETQ. V was clipped by 3 bases and J by 0 bases; unmatched bases: 2. The CDR3 contains 14 residues. CDR3 residues: CASSSGQDSYEQYF. The CDR3 DNA is TGCGCCAGCAGCTCGGGACAGGACTCCTACGAGCAGTACTTC.

This clonotype was detected many times. The chain has TRBV24-1 and TRBJ2-3; 7 bases line up with TRBD1. With V trimmed by 4 bases and J by 3 bases, 9 bases remained unmatched. CDR3 length equals 16 residues. From germline, CDR1 is KGHDR and CDR2 SFDVKD. As DNA, the CDR3 is TGTGCCACCAGTGACACCGGGACAGTAGGGACAGATACGCAGTATTTT. Protein product: CATSDTGTVGTDTQYF.

Many counts were recorded for this clonotype. The rearrangement uses TRBV27 and TRBJ2-7; 7 positions match TRBD1. V dropped 5 bases and J dropped 4; count of bases not matched to a gene: 11. Germline values: CDR1 MNHEY, CDR2 SMNVEV (reference sequence). The CDR3 has 15 amino acids. The CDR3 DNA is TGTGCCAGCAGTCCCCCTACAGGGGCGACATACGAGCAGTACTTC. It codes for CASSPPTGATYEQYF.

A word on this clonotype: A much larger clone lies a single base off, so this may be a read error. The chain combines TRBV20-1 with TRBJ2-1; D remains unclear. The CDR3 is made up of 11 amino acids. V gave up 5 bases and J gave up 12 bases, with 14 bases separating them. Germline V gene data show CDR1 as DFQATT and CDR2 as SNEGSKA (reference sequence). The CDR3 loop is CSADDAPGQFF. The CDR3, as DNA: TGCAGTGCTGACGATGCCCCCGGGCAGTTCTTC.

This clonotype was seen ten or more times. The CDR3, as DNA: TGTGCCAGCAGCCTTAGAAGAAGGAACACCGGGGAGCTGTTTTTT. Its translation is CASSLRRRNTGELFF. The chain has TRBV13 and TRBJ2-2, with D hard to call. The CDR3 sequence is 15 residues long. V was cut by 5 bases and J by 1 base, with 11 bases left in between. CDR1 and CDR2 (germline): PRHDT, FYEKMQ (reference sequence).

This chain uses TRBV2 with TRBJ2-2; unclear D gene. Germline CDR1 is SNHLY and CDR2 is FYNNEI. The ends were cut back, 6 bases at V and 4 bases at J, with 12 bases in the middle. The CDR3 runs 14 residues. The CDR3 region is CASRFSGGTGELFF. CDR3 DNA sequence: TGTGCCAGCAGGTTTTCGGGCGGCACCGGGGAGCTGTTTTTT.

There are many counts of this clonotype. This chain uses TRBV10-3 with TRBJ1-3; D gene ambiguous. In germline, CDR1 is ENHRY, CDR2 SYGVKD. V lost 10 bases and J lost 4, with 11 bases in between. This CDR3 comprises 12 residues. CDR3 loop: CATLGSGNTIYF. CDR3 bases: TGTGCCACCCTGGGTTCCGGAAACACCATATATTTT.

On this clonotype: A read error is possible here, since a much larger clone lies one base away. V and J are TRBV18 and TRBJ2-2; 7 bases map to TRBD1. The CDR3 is 15 amino acids. Germline loops: CDR1 KGHSH, CDR2 LQKENI. In nucleotides, the CDR3 is TGTGCCAGCCCACCGACAGGGAAGAACACCGGGGAGCTGTTTTTT. Its translation: CASPPTGKNTGELFF.

The J gene is TRBJ2-5, the V gene TRBV11-2, with a possible D match to TRBD2 (6 bases). V was trimmed by 3 bases and J by 4 bases, leaving 15 bases between them. This CDR3 has 15 amino acids. The germline V gene has CDR1 SGHAT and CDR2 FQNNGV. CDR3: CASSFNGGALETQYF. The CDR3 DNA follows: TGTGCCAGCAGCTTCAACGGGGGAGCCCTAGAGACCCAGTACTTC.

At least ten counts were recorded for this clonotype. The chain employs TRBV7-9 and TRBJ1-2; possible D gene TRBD1, 6 bases. Trimming took off 1 base at V and 4 bases at J, with 7 bases between the two ends. The germline V gene encodes CDR1 SEHNR and CDR2 FQNEAQ (reference sequence). The CDR3 sequence is 13 residues long. The CDR3 DNA is TGTGCCAGCAGCTTAGACAGGGTCTATGGCTACACCTTC. It specifies CASSLDRVYGYTF.

This clonotype was seen at least ten times. The rearrangement joins TRBV9 to TRBJ2-2; the D call may be TRBD1 or TRBD2 (6 bases each). Trimming stripped 3 bases from V and 0 bases from J, with 15 bases between. The CDR3 covers 17 residues. Germline V lookup: CDR1 SGDLS, CDR2 YYNGEE. Here the CDR3 DNA reads TGTGCCAGCAGCGGACCCAGGGGAGGACCGAACACCGGGGAGCTGTTTTTT. As protein: CASSGPRGGPNTGELFF.

This clonotype is medium-sized. V is TRBV4-1 and J is TRBJ2-1; no reliable D call. The CDR3 is 12 amino acids. CDR1 and CDR2 from the germline V gene are MGHRA and YSYEKL. Deletions cut 0 bases from V and 7 bases from J, with 4 bases between. The CDR3: CASSQDGNEQFF. CDR3 DNA sequence: TGCGCCAGCAGCCAAGATGGAAATGAGCAGTTCTTC.

This clonotype was seen at least ten times. The gene calls are TRBV2 and TRBJ1-2; TRBD1 matches at 10 bases. The CDR3 extends over 15 amino acids. After removal of 3 bases from V and 3 bases from J, the junction contained 4 bases not matched to a gene. In germline, CDR1 is SNHLY, CDR2 FYNNEI. In DNA form, the CDR3 reads TGTGCCAGCAGTGACGCGACAGGGGGCTACTATGGCTACACCTTC. Its protein is CASSDATGGYYGYTF.

The sample holds one count of this clonotype. Given a much more abundant clone one base away, this may be a read error. The chain carries TRBV18 and TRBJ1-3, with D tentatively TRBD1 (5 bases). Germline-derived CDR1 and CDR2 are KGHSH and LQKENI. This CDR3 is built from 18 residues. CDR3 region: CASSLVIDRSASGTTIYF. CDR3 DNA sequence: TGTGCCAGCTCACTCGTAATTGACAGATCCGCCTCTGGAACCACCATATATTTT.